The 23 T cell receptor beta chains listed next were all sequenced from one sample in a study of blood T cells in healthy people across ages. A sample-barcoded 5' primer and a J-beta primer mix were used in a second PCR of roughly 7 to 11 cycles. TCRdb processed the 5' RACE reads anew with MiXCR; each CDR3 protein has one entry. The data contain 380,000 or so distinct CDR3 sequences, about half of them singletons. The source material was blood. The receptors were sampled from a man aged 55 to 70 in good health.

V is TRBV7-2 and J is TRBJ2-7; 10 bases match TRBD2. Trimming cost V 0 bases and J 0 bases; bases outside gene matches: 14. The CDR3 loop spans 20 amino acids. Germline V CDR1 and CDR2: SGHTA, FQGNSA. CDR3 in DNA: TGTGCCAGCAGCTTAGCGAGGTCTAGCGGGAGTTTCCGGAGCTCCTACGAGCAGTACTTC. This sequence encodes CASSLARSSGSFRSSYEQYF.

The chain uses TRBV20-1 and TRBJ2-7; 7 positions match TRBD2. Trimming at V came to 0 bases and at J to 0 bases, leaving 2 bases not matched to a gene. Germline V gene sequence: CDR1 DFQATT, CDR2 SNEGSKA (reference sequence). CDR3 length: 14 residues. The DNA for the CDR3 is TGCAGTGCTAGAGAGGGGGGGACCTCCTACGAGCAGTACTTC. Its translation is CSAREGGTSYEQYF.

This chain uses TRBV12-3 or TRBV12-4 with TRBJ2-5; D may be TRBD1 (5 bases). The CDR3 is 14 residues long. Deletions cut 3 bases from V and 0 bases from J, with 8 bases between. The DNA of the CDR3 is TGTGCCAGCAGTTTTGGGGCAAACCAAGAGACCCAGTACTTC. Protein product: CASSFGANQETQYF.

This clonotype turned up a few times. The chain couples TRBV7-2 to TRBJ2-7, with 7 bases aligning to TRBD1. Looked up from germline, CDR1 is SGHTA and CDR2 is FQGNSA. The CDR3 is 14 amino acids. Trimming cost V 5 bases and J 3 bases; bases outside gene matches: 7. CDR3 DNA: TGTGCCAGCAGCGCCCTAGGGGACAGCTACGAGCAGTACTTC. It yields the protein CASSALGDSYEQYF. The whole variable domain, filled in from reference TRBV7-2 and TRBJ2-7, reads GAGVSQSPSNKVTEKGKDVELRCDPISGHTALYWYRQSLGQGLEFLIYFQGNSAPDKSGLPSDRFSAERTGGSVSTLTIQRTQQEDSAVYLCASSALGDSYEQYFGPGTRLTVT.

A few counts support this clonotype. The rearrangement joins TRBV6-2 or TRBV6-3 to TRBJ1-2, with TRBD1 as a possible D gene (5 bases). The CDR3 has 14 amino acids. Germline V lookup: CDR1 MNHEY, CDR2 SVGEGT. Between the trimmed V and J ends, which lost 6 bases and 4 bases, there was a span of 15 bases. The CDR3 DNA reads TGTGCCAGCAGACCTGGGACGGTTCCCTATGGCTACACCTTC. The encoded protein is CASRPGTVPYGYTF.

The V call is TRBV29-1, the J call TRBJ2-2; TRBD1 aligns across 8 bases. Germline values: CDR1 SQVTM, CDR2 ANQGSEA. J was trimmed by 6 bases and V by 1 base; bases with no gene match: 7. The CDR3 covers 15 residues. In nucleotides, the CDR3 is TGCAGCGTTGAAGGTGGGACAGGCGTGTCCGGGGAGCTGTTTTTT. Its translation is CSVEGGTGVSGELFF.

This clonotype is a singleton in its sample. The chain has TRBV24-1 and TRBJ1-5, with unresolved D. The V gene lost 1 base and the J gene lost 6 bases, with 12 bases spanning the gap. The CDR3 has 15 residues. Looked up from germline, CDR1 is KGHDR and CDR2 is SFDVKD. CDR3 region: CATSDLMAVSQPQHF. The CDR3 coding sequence is TGTGCCACCAGTGATTTAATGGCAGTAAGTCAGCCCCAGCATTTT.

This chain connects TRBV16 to TRBJ2-6, with 7 nucleotides matching TRBD1. This CDR3 region has 19 residues. V trimming: 7 bases; J trimming: 1 base; junction bases outside the gene matches: 16. Looked up from germline, CDR1 is KGHSY and CDR2 is FQNENV. DNA of the CDR3: TGTGCCAGCAACAGACAACAGGGGTCACCGGAATCTGGGGCCAACGTCCTGACTTTC. Translated, it gives CASNRQQGSPESGANVLTF.

This clonotype appeared a few times. The rearrangement uses TRBV20-1 and TRBJ1-5, with D possibly matching TRBD1 (5 bases). The CDR3 contains 15 residues. Looked up from germline, CDR1 is DFQATT and CDR2 is SNEGSKA (reference sequence). Trimming shortened V by 0 bases and J by 5 bases, and 14 bases separated the two germline ends. CDR3 region: CSARDPGARDQPQHF. CDR3 sequence (DNA): TGCAGTGCTAGAGATCCCGGGGCGCGGGATCAGCCCCAGCATTTT.

This chain connects TRBV6-5 to TRBJ2-2; TRBD1 aligns across 7 bases. V lost 11 bases and J lost 0; bases outside the gene matches: 3. CDR1 and CDR2 from the germline V gene are MNHEY and SVGAGI. CDR3 length equals 13 residues. CDR3 region: CAGGQSNTGELFF. DNA of the CDR3: TGTGCCGGGGGACAGTCGAACACCGGGGAGCTGTTTTTT.

The chain links TRBV5-4 to TRBJ2-7; 8 positions match TRBD2. The CDR3 contains 15 residues. Trimming took 0 bases from V and 3 from J; bases not matched to a gene: 5. The germline gives CDR1 SGHNT, CDR2 YYREEE (reference sequence). In nucleotides, the CDR3 is TGTGCCAGCAGCTTGGCGCTAGCGGGCCGCTACGAGCAGTACTTC. Its translation: CASSLALAGRYEQYF.

This rearrangement joins TRBV5-1 to TRBJ2-2; D possibly corresponds to TRBD1 (5 bases). The CDR3 is made up of 17 amino acids. Germline V gene lookup returns CDR1 SGHRS and CDR2 YFSETQ. Deletions cut 0 bases from V and 6 bases from J, with 18 bases between. DNA for the CDR3: TGCGCCAGCAGCTTGGACAGGAGTTCGATAAGAGCCGGGGAGCTGTTTTTT. Translating it yields CASSLDRSSIRAGELFF.

CDR3 bases: TGTGCCAGCTCCGCCGATGGGGGCCCCCTACGGAATGAGCAGTTCTTC. This encodes CASSADGGPLRNEQFF. J is TRBJ2-1 and V is TRBV9, with D perhaps matching TRBD1 (6 bases). Germline-derived CDR1 and CDR2 are SGDLS and YYNGEE. Trimming cost V 7 bases and J 7 bases, with 24 bases left between them. The length of the CDR3 is 16 residues.

The chain couples TRBV6-1 to TRBJ2-2; D is ambiguous. The CDR3 runs 17 residues. Looked up from germline, CDR1 is MNHNS and CDR2 is SASEGT. Trimming took 6 bases from V and 2 from J, leaving 19 bases between them. CDR3 coding DNA: TGTGCCAGCAGAGTGACTTGGACCGCCACCAACACCGGGGAGCTGTTTTTT. It is translated as CASRVTWTATNTGELFF.

Regarding this clonotype: One end of the junction varies from germline; a read error may be responsible. The rearrangement uses TRBV24-1 and TRBJ2-3; the match to TRBD2 covers 11 bases. Germline V gene lookup returns CDR1 KGHDR and CDR2 SFDVKD. CDR3 length: 17 amino acids. The CDR3 nucleotides read TGCGCCACCAGTGATTCTGGTAGCGGGGGGGACACAGATACGCAGTATTTT. This translates into CATSDSGSGGDTDTQYF.

The chain links TRBV30 to TRBJ2-5; D is tentatively TRBD1 or TRBD2 (6 bases each). V lost 4 bases to trimming and J lost 6 bases, with 15 bases between them. CDR1 is GTSNPN, CDR2 SVGIG, per germline (reference sequence). This CDR3 region has 13 residues. This CDR3 is CAWMVGGIQTQYF. The CDR3 nucleotides read TGTGCCTGGATGGTGGGGGGCATTCAGACCCAGTACTTC.

This chain connects TRBV6-5 to TRBJ1-1; a possible D gene is TRBD1 (6 bases). Trimming cost V 8 bases and J 4 bases, with 11 bases left between them. The CDR3 extends over 12 amino acids. From germline, CDR1 is MNHEY and CDR2 SVGAGI. DNA for the CDR3: TGTGCCAGCGGCGGACAGAGCACTGAAGCTTTCTTT. It encodes CASGGQSTEAFF.

The rearrangement links TRBV10-2 to TRBJ1-2; D gene uncertain. Trimming stripped 6 bases from V and 6 bases from J, with 8 bases between. The CDR3 has 11 amino acids. The germline V gene has CDR1 WSHSY and CDR2 SAAADI. The CDR3 sequence: CASRKGDGYTF. In DNA, the CDR3 is TGCGCCAGCAGAAAGGGTGATGGCTACACCTTC.

This chain's CDR3 is CASSQLQRGGYEQYF. The DNA for the CDR3 is TGCGCCAGCAGCCAATTGCAGAGGGGCGGGTACGAGCAGTACTTC. The gene calls are TRBV4-3 and TRBJ2-7; D is perhaps TRBD1 or TRBD2 (5 bases each). The CDR3 sequence is 15 residues long. V shed 2 bases and J shed 4 bases, with 15 bases lying between them. Per germline, CDR1 LGHNA and CDR2 YSLEER.

This clonotype appeared a few times. J is TRBJ2-7 and V is TRBV5-1, with D tentatively TRBD1 (6 bases). This CDR3 has 15 amino acids. V shed 2 bases and J shed 0 bases, with 12 bases lying between them. Germline V lookup: CDR1 SGHRS, CDR2 YFSETQ. The CDR3 loop reads CASSFSQGPSYEQYF. The DNA of the CDR3 is TGCGCCAGCAGCTTTAGTCAGGGGCCCTCCTACGAGCAGTACTTC.

The genes are TRBV20-1 and TRBJ1-2; D gene unclear. V lost 0 bases to trimming and J lost 5 bases, with 10 bases between them. The CDR3 has 13 amino acids. The V gene's germline CDR1 is DFQATT and CDR2 SNEGSKA (reference sequence). Written as DNA, the CDR3 is TGCAGTGCTAGAGATATAGTGGGGTATGGCTACACCTTC. This codes for CSARDIVGYGYTF.

This clonotype was picked up many times. The chain employs TRBV19 and TRBJ2-4, with 10 positions matching TRBD2. J lost 8 bases, V lost 6 bases, and 10 bases had no gene match. This CDR3 contains 15 residues. The germline V gene has CDR1 LNHDA and CDR2 SQIVND (reference sequence). The CDR3 reads CASSSTGTSVDIQYF. CDR3 coding DNA: TGTGCCAGTAGCTCGACCGGGACTAGCGTGGACATTCAGTACTTC. Variable domain in full (rest from reference TRBV19 and TRBJ2-4): DGGITQSPKYLFRKEGQNVTLSCEQNLNHDAMYWYRQDPGQGLRLIYYSQIVNDFQKGDIAEGYSVSREKKESFPLTVTSAQKNPTAFYLCASSSTGTSVDIQYFGAGTRLSVL.

The gene calls are TRBV7-9 and TRBJ2-7; D might be TRBD2 (6 bases). The length of the CDR3 is 14 residues. Germline loops: CDR1 SEHNR, CDR2 FQNEAQ (reference sequence). The V gene lost 9 bases and the J gene lost 3 bases, with 18 bases spanning the gap. CDR3 amino acids: CARGRWVRDYEQYF. DNA of the CDR3: TGTGCCAGGGGCAGGTGGGTGCGGGACTACGAGCAGTACTTC.